Below are 4 T cell receptor beta chains sequenced from a single sample in a study of shared clonotypes between healthy human individuals. Repertoires were generated with immunoSEQ multiplex PCR, while TCRdb's copy carries only in-frame clones and drops some. The table lists around 330,000 clones, approximately 79% of them singletons, with about a tenth in the top ten. Sequencing was carried out using memory CD4+ T cells sorted from blood. Described subset: CD45RA-negative fraction. The receptors stem from a man aged 25 to 45 in good health.

This clone was seen once. The gene calls are TRBV5-1 and TRBJ1-2; 10 bases fit TRBD1. This CDR3 has 13 amino acids. Germline values: CDR1 SGHRS, CDR2 YFSETQ. V gave up 3 bases and J gave up 6 bases; unmatched junction bases: 2. The DNA for the CDR3 is TGCGCCAGCAGCTCCGGGACAGGGGATGGCTACACCTTC. This gives the protein CASSSGTGDGYTF. The full variable domain, completed using reference TRBV5-1 and TRBJ1-2, is KAGVTQTPRYLIKTRGQQVTLSCSPISGHRSVSWYQQTPGQGLQFLFEYFSETQRNKGNFPGRFSGRQFSNSRSEMNVSTLELGDSALYLCASSSGTGDGYTFGSGTRLTVV.

The rearrangement links TRBV9 to TRBJ2-7; no definite D call. V lost 0 bases and J lost 6, with 13 bases in between. From germline, CDR1 is SGDLS and CDR2 YYNGEE. The CDR3 length is 14 residues. CDR3 amino acids: CASSVAYPPGEQYF. The CDR3 DNA reads as TGTGCCAGCAGCGTAGCCTACCCCCCGGGCGAGCAGTACTTC.

In the case of this clone: An end of the junction does not agree with germline; a read error may underlie this. The V gene is TRBV6-1, the J gene TRBJ1-2, with TRBD1 as a possible D gene (5 bases). The germline V gene has CDR1 MNHNS and CDR2 SASEGT. CDR3 length equals 15 residues. In nucleotides, the CDR3 is TGTGCCAGCGGTGAACGCGGGGGGGGAGCCTATGGCTACACCTTC. It translates to CASGERGGGAYGYTF.

This clone was counted many times. The chain joins TRBV2 to TRBJ2-1, with D perhaps assigned TRBD1 or TRBD2 (5 bases each). Trimming took 9 bases from V and 0 from J, leaving 9 bases between them. Germline lookup yields CDR1 SNHLY and CDR2 FYNNEI. This CDR3 has 13 residues. CDR3 sequence reads: CARGRISYNEQFF. The CDR3 nucleotides read TGTGCCAGGGGACGGATCTCCTACAATGAGCAGTTCTTC.